A single count supports the clone carrying this T cell receptor (beta chain). Its specificity is not known. Vbeta (60) and Jbeta (13) primers were used in the PCR. The assay was immunoSEQ multiplex PCR, and TCRdb's table has in-frame clones only and misses some. The table has about 160,000 clones, approximately 85% seen once. The data belong to a study of cytomegalovirus exposure and HLA in healthy donors. General study findings and limits: Later analysis identified a missense DCLRE1C variant that was linked to TCR beta V- and J-gene trimming.

This TCR derives from a man younger than 35 in good health and CMV-seropositive. The source material was PBMCs.

The CDR3 DNA sequence: TGTGCCAGCAGCTGGACGACGACAGACGGGAGCACTGAAGCTTTCTTT. This gives the protein CASSWTTTDGSTEAFF. The chain employs TRBV4-2 and TRBJ1-1, with a possible D match to TRBD1 (5 bases). There are 16 residues in the CDR3. The V end was cut by 5 bases, the J end by 4 bases, with 20 bases between. In germline, CDR1 is LGHNA, CDR2 YNFKEQ.